The clone carrying this T cell receptor beta chain was observed a handful of times. The antigen is unknown. This sample is part of a study of cytomegalovirus exposure and HLA in healthy donors. Study findings and constraints: TCR beta sequences reportedly predicted most subjects' HLA-A and HLA-B alleles accurately. Diagnosis of cytomegalovirus status made by the classifier reportedly showed high specificity and sensitivity. For TCR beta chains, V- and J-gene trimming was later linked to a missense DCLRE1C variant.

Both 60 Vbeta primers and 13 Jbeta primers went into the PCR. Clones were read by immunoSEQ multiplex PCR, and TCRdb kept only the in-frame ones, dropping some. The sample has over 150,000 clones, about 81% seen once. The sample comprised PBMCs. The TCR was taken from a woman between 45 and 60 years old in good health and CMV-seropositive.

CDR3 DNA: TGTGCCAGCAGTTACTCGGGCGGGTACGGGGAGCTGTTTTTT. Amino acids: CASSYSGGYGELFF. The genes are TRBV6-5 and TRBJ2-2; possibly TRBD2 for D (5 bases). This CDR3 is built from 14 residues. Trimming took off 0 bases at V and 7 bases at J, with 9 bases between the two ends. Per the germline V gene, CDR1 is MNHEY and CDR2 is SVGAGI.